This section outlines one T cell receptor beta chain sequence together with its context. The data are from a study of blood T cell repertoires in COVID-19. The length of the CDR3 is 17 residues. The germline V gene encodes CDR1 MDHEN and CDR2 SYDVKM. Trimming took 3 bases from V and 3 from J; bases not matched to a gene: 12. Profiled with immunoSEQ multiplex PCR; TCRdb holds only in-frame clones, not every one. The repertoire has under 300,000 clones, around 85% of them found once; the top ten carry less than 8%. Source material: peripheral blood. The TCR comes from a man between 60 and 75 years old with acute or convalescent COVID-19. The chain is built from TRBV28 and TRBJ1-1; 8 nucleotides line up with TRBD1. CDR3 in DNA: TGTGCCAGCAGTTTGGTCGTTGGACAGGGATTGTACACTGAAGCTTTCTTT. As protein: CASSLVVGQGLYTEAFF.